A selection of T cell receptor beta chains follows, all from one sample in a study of early T cells in non-severe SARS-CoV-2 infection. TCRdb re-called the 5' RACE reads with MiXCR, one entry per CDR3 protein. Here the sample spans around 80,000 distinct CDR3 sequences, roughly 10% being singletons. The material was whole blood, obtained at baseline. All receptors come from an adult who was a healthcare worker with PCR-confirmed SARS-CoV-2 infection or an uninfected control (not recorded which). CDR3s include the opening cysteine and the closing phenylalanine or tryptophan. The D gene is left open where the match is weak. The size field is filled for only some rows; it gives once, few, many or a size class.

V gene,J gene,CDR3 length,clone size,D gene,CDR3 protein,CDR3 DNA
TRBV3-1,TRBJ2-3,16,.,.,CASSPGTPLGTDTQYF,TGTGCCAGCAGCCCCGGGACTCCGCTGGGGACAGATACGCAGTATTTT
TRBV6-5,TRBJ2-3,14,few,.,CASKLAYSTDTQYF,TGTGCCAGCAAGCTGGCTTATAGCACAGATACGCAGTATTTT
TRBV5-1,TRBJ1-1,14,many,.,CASSSLQERAEAFF,TGCGCCAGCAGCTCGCTACAGGAGCGCGCTGAAGCTTTCTTT
TRBV19,TRBJ1-5,15,many,TRBD1,CASQAGGFGNQPQHF,TGTGCCAGTCAAGCAGGGGGCTTTGGCAATCAGCCCCAGCATTTT
TRBV18,TRBJ2-7,15,few,.,CASSPWQASSYEQYF,TGTGCCAGCTCACCATGGCAGGCAAGCTCCTACGAGCAGTACTTC
TRBV15,TRBJ2-6,18,.,.,CATSREDNSFGGANVLTF,TGTGCCACCAGCAGAGAGGACAACTCCTTTGGTGGGGCCAACGTCCTGACTTTC
TRBV12-3/TRBV12-4,TRBJ2-7,14,.,.,CASSLAAVFYEQYF,TGTGCCAGCAGTTTAGCGGCAGTTTTCTACGAGCAGTACTTC
TRBV3-1,TRBJ2-1,15,.,.,CASSQDFNSYNEQFF,TGTGCCAGCAGCCAAGATTTTAACTCCTACAATGAGCAGTTCTTC
TRBV7-9,TRBJ1-2,15,many,TRBD1,CASSQIGTGAYGYTF,TGTGCCAGCAGCCAGATTGGGACAGGGGCCTATGGCTACACCTTC
TRBV3-1,TRBJ1-6,15,many,.,CASSQDVTSDVPLHF,TGTGCCAGCAGCCAAGATGTAACCTCGGATGTTCCCCTCCACTTT